What follows are 16 T cell receptor beta chains derived from one specimen sequenced in a study of T cells in Graves' hyperthyroidism and ophthalmopathy. There were TCR beta CDR3 regions amplified from RNA transcripts. The HTBI primer set drove a first-round RT-PCR of the TCR CDR3. TCRdb reanalysed the multiplex PCR reads using MiXCR and keeps one entry per CDR3 protein. In the table there are under 200,000 distinct CDR3 sequences, roughly 9.4% of which are singletons. What was sequenced was blood. These receptors came from a woman between 18 and 30 years old with Graves' hyperthyroidism that later progressed to Graves' ophthalmopathy.

With respect to this clonotype: This may arise from a read error, as a much more abundant clone is one base away. CDR3 residues: CASSSGERGSQPQHF. The CDR3 DNA follows: TGTGCCAGCAGCTCAGGGGAACGGGGTAGTCAGCCCCAGCATTTT. The rearrangement links TRBV3-1 to TRBJ1-5; tentative D call: TRBD1 (6 bases). The germline V and J ends were trimmed by 5 bases and 6 bases, with 17 bases remaining between them. Germline CDR1 is LGHDT and CDR2 is YNNKEL (reference sequence). The CDR3 is made up of 15 amino acids.

This clonotype was found a few times. The chain joins TRBV18 to TRBJ1-2; 8 bases line up with TRBD1. The V segment lost 3 bases and the J segment 8 bases; nucleotides outside the gene matches: 11. Germline CDR1 is KGHSH and CDR2 is LQKENI. This CDR3 region has 15 residues. The CDR3 sequence is CASSPPGQGWGGYTF. The CDR3 DNA is TGTGCCAGCTCACCTCCCGGACAGGGTTGGGGCGGCTACACCTTC.

V gene TRBV7-3 combines with J gene TRBJ2-1; TRBD2 matches at 10 bases. The CDR3 consists of 15 residues. The junction had 4 bases not matched to a gene; V was cut back by 2 bases and J by 6 bases. Germline CDR1 SGHTA, CDR2 FQGTGA. The CDR3 region has the DNA TGTGCCAGCAGCTTATCAGCGGGGGGGACCAATGAGCAGTTCTTC. This translates into CASSLSAGGTNEQFF.

This clonotype was recorded at least ten times. This chain joins TRBV15 and TRBJ2-1; 11 bases agree with TRBD2. Per the germline V gene, CDR1 is LNHNV and CDR2 is YYDKDF (reference sequence). The CDR3 is 16 amino acids. With V trimmed by 1 base and J by 5 bases, 4 bases remained unmatched. CDR3 bases: TGTGCCACCAGCAGAGTGGGACTAGCGGCGGACAATGAGCAGTTCTTC. This sequence encodes CATSRVGLAADNEQFF. The full variable domain, completed using reference TRBV15 and TRBJ2-1, is DAMVIQNPRYQVTQFGKPVTLSCSQTLNHNVMYWYQQKSSQAPKLLFHYYDKDFNNEADTPDNFQSRRPNTSFCFLDIRSPGLGDTAMYLCATSRVGLAADNEQFFGPGTRLTVL.

This clonotype was seen a few times. V usage is TRBV3-1 and J usage is TRBJ1-6; 11 positions match TRBD1. V dropped 4 bases and J dropped 8; count of bases not matched to a gene: 7. The CDR3 is 16 amino acids. The germline V gene encodes CDR1 LGHDT and CDR2 YNNKEL (reference sequence). CDR3 residues: CASSLRGQGGYSPLHF. CDR3 bases: TGTGCCAGCAGCCTTAGGGGACAGGGGGGATATTCACCCCTCCACTTT.

At least ten counts were recorded for this clonotype. Written as DNA, the CDR3 is TGTGCCAGCAGGGGCGCTTTTACACGATTGAACACTGAAGCTTTCTTT. It specifies CASRGAFTRLNTEAFF. The chain couples TRBV6-1 to TRBJ1-1; no firm D call. CDR1 is MNHNS and CDR2 is SASEGT in the germline V gene. This CDR3 is built from 16 residues. V lost 6 bases and J 0 bases, leaving 17 bases between the germline ends.

This clonotype was counted many times. Here the CDR3 DNA reads TGTGCCAGCAGCCCCGGGACGTACTCCTACAATGAGCAGTTCTTC. Its translation: CASSPGTYSYNEQFF. V gene TRBV7-3 combines with J gene TRBJ2-1; the D call may be TRBD1 or TRBD2 (5 bases each). This CDR3 comprises 15 residues. Trimming shortened V by 5 bases and J by 0 bases, and 11 bases separated the two germline ends. CDR1 SGHTA and CDR2 FQGTGA come from the germline V gene.

The table lists this clonotype with many counts. The V gene is TRBV3-1, the J gene TRBJ2-1; D remains ambiguous. The CDR3 contains 14 residues. The V gene lost 2 bases and the J gene lost 4 bases, with 9 bases spanning the gap. CDR1 is LGHDT and CDR2 is YNNKEL in the germline V gene (reference sequence). The CDR3 spells CASSQPTLYNEQFF. The CDR3, as DNA: TGTGCCAGCAGCCAACCAACGTTGTACAATGAGCAGTTCTTC.

This clonotype was recorded many times. V usage is TRBV7-8 and J usage is TRBJ2-3; 8 bases agree with TRBD2. Germline CDR1 reads SGHVS; CDR2 reads FQNEAQ. CDR3 length: 14 residues. Losses at the gene ends were 3 bases for V and 1 base for J; bases not matched to a gene: 0. CDR3 nucleotides: TGTGCCAGCAGCTTTAGCGGGGGCACAGATACGCAGTATTTT. It yields the protein CASSFSGGTDTQYF. The full variable domain, rest sourced from reference TRBV7-8 and TRBJ2-3, is GAGVSQSPRYKVAKRGQDVALRCDPISGHVSLFWYQQALGQGPEFLTYFQNEAQLDKSGLPSDRFFAERPEGSVSTLKIQRTQQEDSAVYLCASSFSGGTDTQYFGPGTRLTVL.

This clonotype was picked up a small number of times. V usage is TRBV7-3 and J usage is TRBJ2-2; 7 bases agree with TRBD1. The junction had 4 bases not matched to a gene; V was cut back by 3 bases and J by 6 bases. The germline V gene has CDR1 SGHTA and CDR2 FQGTGA. There are 14 residues in the CDR3. The CDR3 DNA follows: TGTGCCAGCAGCTTCAGACAGGGCTCCGGGGAGCTGTTTTTT. This translates into CASSFRQGSGELFF.

This clonotype was seen many times. In nucleotides, the CDR3 is TGTGCCAGCAGTCCTGGACTAGCGGGGCGGGAGACCCAGTACTTC. This translates into CASSPGLAGRETQYF. This sequence joins TRBV12-3 or TRBV12-4 and TRBJ2-5, with 12 nucleotides matching TRBD2. The J segment lost 5 bases and the V segment lost 5 bases, leaving 6 bases of the junction unmatched. The CDR3 has 15 amino acids.

This clonotype was recorded many times. The chain uses TRBV6-1 and TRBJ1-1; D is undetermined. The V gene lost 4 bases and the J gene lost 10 bases, with 13 bases spanning the gap. Germline CDR1 MNHNS, CDR2 SASEGT. CDR3 size: 12 residues. For the CDR3, the DNA is TGTGCCAGCAGTGGAGGAGGGTACCGAGCTTTCTTT. As protein: CASSGGGYRAFF.

This clonotype appeared many times. The chain uses TRBV7-2 and TRBJ2-5; 11 nucleotides match TRBD2. V was pared by 5 bases and J by 5 bases, with 10 bases of the junction left unmatched. The CDR3 sequence is 16 residues long. Germline assignment: CDR1 SGHTA and CDR2 FQGNSA. The CDR3 sequence: CASSARLAGSEETQYF. CDR3 bases: TGTGCCAGCAGCGCAAGACTAGCGGGGTCGGAGGAGACCCAGTACTTC.

The count of this clonotype is one. V is TRBV2 and J is TRBJ1-6; 7 bases are shared with TRBD1. CDR1 SNHLY and CDR2 FYNNEI come from the germline V gene. V shed 6 bases and J 5 bases; nucleotides not matched to a gene: 7. This CDR3 is 15 amino acids long. The DNA for the CDR3 is TGTGCCAGCAGATACGGGACAGTAAATAATTCACCCCTCCACTTT. Translation: CASRYGTVNNSPLHF.

The sample holds many counts of this clonotype. The gene calls are TRBV29-1 and TRBJ1-1, with D hard to call. CDR1 SQVTM and CDR2 ANQGSEA come from the germline V gene. The CDR3 has 11 amino acids. V was cut by 4 bases and J by 4 bases, with 7 bases left in between. CDR3 sequence: CSVGVSTEAFF. The CDR3 region has the DNA TGCAGCGTTGGAGTGAGCACTGAAGCTTTCTTT.

This clonotype appeared a few times. The chain couples TRBV27 to TRBJ2-1, with a weak D call TRBD2 (5 bases). CDR1 is MNHEY and CDR2 is SMNVEV in the germline V gene (reference sequence). Trimming removed 7 bases from V and 8 bases from J, with 24 bases in between. CDR3 length equals 16 residues. For the CDR3, the DNA is TGTGCCAGCAAATCCTTCACTAGAATAAAGTACGATGAGCAGTTCTTC. It specifies CASKSFTRIKYDEQFF.